This TCR beta chain appears in the sequencing data of a study of T cells after yellow fever vaccination. Each CDR3 protein gets one entry after TCRdb re-called the 5' RACE reads with MiXCR. The sample holds 150,000 or so distinct CDR3 sequences, 6.5% to 8.5% seen once. The sample holds many counts of this clonotype. Germline CDR1 and CDR2: LGHNA and YSLEER. The V and J ends lost 0 bases and 1 base respectively, with 7 bases between them. The CDR3 has 16 residues. This material consisted of CD4+ T cells sorted from PBMCs, taken around 5 days after the first yellow fever vaccination. This TCR derives from a man aged 18 to 30 who received the YFV17D yellow fever vaccine. The chain employs TRBV4-3 and TRBJ2-6; D uncertain. The DNA of the CDR3 is TGCGCCAGCAGCCAAGAGGTGGTTTCTGGGGCCAACGTCCTGACTTTC. This encodes CASSQEVVSGANVLTF.